The present entry profiles one TCR beta chain with its context. The sample comes from a study of T cell clones after liver transplantation. Overall study: At least one year of complete immunosuppression withdrawal without enzymes over twice normal defined tolerance.

Trimming cost V 6 bases and J 5 bases, with 7 bases left between them. This CDR3 region has 10 residues. Looked up from germline, CDR1 is SQVTM and CDR2 is ANQGSEA. Libraries were prepared by immunoSEQ multiplex PCR; TCRdb keeps only in-frame clonotypes and omits some of them. The sample holds roughly 120,000 clones, 90% seen once. This material consisted of CD4+ T cells from blood, taken 12 months after liver transplant. The origin of this receptor is a human patient who received a liver transplant. Some T cells may have originated in the graft donor. The V call is TRBV29-1, the J call TRBJ1-1; D remains ambiguous. CDR3 in amino acids: CSVWRTEAFF. Here the CDR3 DNA reads TGCAGCGTGTGGAGGACTGAAGCTTTCTTT. Drawing the rest from reference TRBV29-1 and TRBJ1-1, the complete variable domain is SAVISQKPSRDICQRGTSLTIQCQVDSQVTMMFWYRQQPGQSLTLIATANQGSEATYESGFVIDKFPISRPNLTFSTLTVSNMSPEDSSIYLCSVWRTEAFFGQGTRLTVV.